The clone carrying this T cell receptor (beta chain) has just a few counts. Its antigen is unidentified. It was with a sample-barcoded 5' primer and a J-beta primer mix that a second PCR of about 6 to 11 cycles was run. Researchers report that each sample yielded at least 2.5 million CDR3-containing paired-end reads. TCRdb independently ran MiXCR on the 5' RACE reads; one entry per CDR3 protein. The table includes about 570,000 distinct CDR3 sequences, about 26% detected once. This sample was taken from a study of blood T cells in healthy people across ages. The germline V and J ends were trimmed by 5 bases and 4 bases, with 14 bases remaining between them. CDR1 and CDR2 (germline): MGHDK, SYGVNS. This CDR3 has 14 amino acids. General study findings and limits: The authors considered diversity estimates from one million T cells to be underestimates. For the donors, CMV status was unknown and possibly confounded expanded clonotype changes.

The receptor's source is a woman between 70 and 85 years old in good health. The specimen sequenced was blood. J is TRBJ1-2 and V is TRBV25-1; no clear D. In DNA form, the CDR3 reads TGTGCCAGCAGTTCACTGACGGAATCCTATGGCTACACCTTC. Translated, it gives CASSSLTESYGYTF.